This is a list of T cell receptor beta chains from one sample in a study of shared T cell receptors in the human thymus. Only in-frame clones appear in the TCRdb table, and some are missing; sequencing was by immunoSEQ multiplex PCR. The sample has about 380,000 clones, more than 85% seen once; the top ten hold about 0.02%. The material sequenced was thymocytes. Every receptor here comes from a human donor. The CDR3 runs from the conserved cysteine through the conserved F or W. A D gene is named only where the DNA matches it firmly. Clone size is given for some rows only: seen once, a few or many times, or a class if the clone is expanded.

NA	NA	TRBJ1-1	TRBV10-1	TGCGCCAGCAGTGATGGGGCCCCTATGAACACTGAAGCTTTCTTT	CASSDGAPMNTEAFF
NA	NA	TRBJ2-7	TRBV28	TGTGCCAGCAGTTTAGTCAGGGGGGGCTACGAGCAGTACTTC	CASSLVRGGYEQYF
NA	NA	TRBJ1-1	TRBV11-2	TGTGCCAGCAGCTTACGGGGGAACACTGAAGCTTTCTTT	CASSLRGNTEAFF
NA	once	TRBJ2-5	TRBV29-1	TGCAGCATCAAGTACCTCGAAGGGGCTTTAGAGACCCAGTACTTC	CSIKYLEGALETQYF
TRBD2	NA	TRBJ2-2	TRBV30	TGTGCCTGGAGTGATTATCTAGCGGGGGTTAACACCGGGGAGCTGTTTTTT	CAWSDYLAGVNTGELFF
TRBD1	NA	TRBJ1-3	TRBV7-2	TGTGCCAGCAGCTTAGGAGTGGCGGACAGGGTAGGAAACACCATATATTTT	CASSLGVADRVGNTIYF
TRBD2	few	TRBJ2-3	TRBV4-1	TGCGCCAGCAGCCAAGACGGGACTAGGGCCGCAGATACGCAGTATTTT	CASSQDGTRAADTQYF
TRBD1	NA	TRBJ2-7	TRBV5-6	TGTGCCAGCAGCCCGGACAGGGTCAACGAGCAGTACTTC	CASSPDRVNEQYF
NA	NA	TRBJ1-2	TRBV19	TGTGCCAGTAGTATTAAGCGGGGGCACTATGGCTACACCTTC	CASSIKRGHYGYTF
NA	few	TRBJ1-1	TRBV7-9	TGTGCCAGCAGCGTACGGGGCACTGAAGCTTTCTTT	CASSVRGTEAFF
TRBD1	NA	TRBJ2-7	TRBV30	TGTGCCTGGATGGGACAGACCTACGAGCAGTACTTC	CAWMGQTYEQYF
TRBD2	NA	TRBJ2-7	TRBV28	TGTGCCAGCAGTTCCCGACTAGCGGGAAAGAACTCCTACGAGCAGTACTTC	CASSSRLAGKNSYEQYF
TRBD2	NA	TRBJ2-5	TRBV2	TGTGCCAGCAGTGACAACGCGGGAGGTCGGTACTTC	CASSDNAGGRYF
NA	once	TRBJ1-5	TRBV15	TGTGCCACCAGCAGAGATCGAGGTTCTCGCAATCAGCCCCAGCATTTT	CATSRDRGSRNQPQHF